This T cell receptor beta chain was sequenced in a study of shared clonotypes between healthy human individuals. The CDR3 is made up of 15 amino acids. In germline, CDR1 is SGHTA, CDR2 FQGNSA. Between the trimmed V and J ends, which lost 3 bases and 1 base, there was a span of 11 bases. The donor population consisted of healthy HIV-negative adults with no recent acute infections or vaccinations. Across several immunoSEQ plates, the genomic DNA of each subset was split evenly. The table came from immunoSEQ multiplex PCR; TCRdb's copy has only in-frame clones and leaves some out. The sample has over a million clones, about four fifths seen once; the top ten hold about 0.52%.

The chain couples TRBV7-2 to TRBJ2-3; D is ambiguous. Material for sequencing was memory CD4+ T cells from PBMCs. Subset indicated: CD45RA-negative fraction. The sequence was collected from a man younger than 30 in good health. Some clones in this sample may be carry-over from other donors' samples. CDR3 amino acids: CASSFQSRRTDTQYF. CDR3 bases: TGTGCCAGCAGCTTTCAATCGAGACGCACAGATACGCAGTATTTT.